Below, 15 T cell receptor beta chains from the same sample are listed, as sequenced in a study of OX40 agonist ivuxolimab in advanced cancers. Only in-frame clones appear in the TCRdb table, and some are missing; sequencing was by immunoSEQ multiplex PCR. The table includes tens of thousands of clones, more than 70% detected once. The source material was CD4+ or CD8+ T cells sorted from blood, sampled in a trial of the OX40 agonist ivuxolimab. All receptors come from an adult with an advanced solid tumor such as melanoma, head and neck, liver or kidney cancer.

The chain recombines TRBV12-5 with TRBJ2-5; a weak D match, TRBD1 (6 bases). Trimming shortened V by 3 bases and J by 5 bases, and 28 bases separated the two germline ends. In germline, CDR1 is LGHNT, CDR2 FRNRAP. This CDR3 is built from 19 residues. Here the CDR3 reads CASGFDARDRYKVRETQYF. The CDR3 bases are TGTGCTAGTGGTTTCGACGCCCGAGACAGGTACAAAGTAAGGGAGACCCAGTACTTC.

This clone was counted a single time. The chain couples TRBV19 to TRBJ1-2; D uncertain. CDR3 size: 11 residues. Germline V gene sequence: CDR1 LNHDA, CDR2 SQIVND (reference sequence). With 7 bases removed from V and 4 bases from J, the gap between germline ends came to 7 bases. The CDR3 DNA reads as TGTGCCAGTATAAGTGGCTATGGCTACACCTTC. This translates into CASISGYGYTF. Together with reference TRBV19 and TRBJ1-2, the CDR3 gives the full variable domain: DGGITQSPKYLFRKEGQNVTLSCEQNLNHDAMYWYRQDPGQGLRLIYYSQIVNDFQKGDIAEGYSVSREKKESFPLTVTSAQKNPTAFYLCASISGYGYTFGSGTRLTVV.

The chain carries TRBV25-1 and TRBJ1-1, with D unresolved. The V end lost 1 base, the J end lost 5 bases, and 11 bases lay between the germline ends. Germline-derived CDR1 and CDR2 are MGHDK and SYGVNS. The length of the CDR3 is 14 residues. The DNA for the CDR3 is TGTGCCAGCAGTGAATTGGAGGGTTGGACTGAAGCTTTCTTT. Amino acids: CASSELEGWTEAFF. Variable domain in full (rest from reference TRBV25-1 and TRBJ1-1): EADIYQTPRYLVIGTGKKITLECSQTMGHDKMYWYQQDPGMELHLIHYSYGVNSTEKGDLSSESTVSRIRTEHFPLTLESARPSHTSQYLCASSELEGWTEAFFGQGTRLTVV.

The chain has TRBV7-9 and TRBJ1-3, with D possibly TRBD1 on 6 matching bases. This CDR3 has 14 amino acids. Germline V gene sequence: CDR1 SEHNR, CDR2 FQNEAQ (reference sequence). V lost 6 bases and J 0 bases, leaving 9 bases between the germline ends. The CDR3 is CASRRQDSGNTIYF. DNA for the CDR3: TGTGCCAGCAGAAGACAGGACTCTGGAAACACCATATATTTT. Full variable domain (rest looked up from reference TRBV7-9 and TRBJ1-3): DTGVSQNPRHKITKRGQNVTFRCDPISEHNRLYWYRQTLGQGPEFLTYFQNEAQLEKSRLLSDRFSAERPKGSFSTLEIQRTEQGDSAMYLCASRRQDSGNTIYFGEGSWLTVV.

CDR3 protein: CSVDGPDNEQFF. The DNA for the CDR3 is TGCAGCGTTGATGGTCCAGACAATGAGCAGTTCTTC. V usage is TRBV29-1 and J usage is TRBJ2-1; D call uncertain. The germline V gene encodes CDR1 SQVTM and CDR2 ANQGSEA. V lost 3 bases to trimming and J lost 5 bases, with 8 bases between them. The CDR3 is 12 amino acids.

V gene TRBV2 combines with J gene TRBJ1-5, with D possibly TRBD1 on 5 matching bases. V lost 3 bases and J lost 2, with 8 bases in between. CDR3 length: 14 amino acids. Germline loops: CDR1 SNHLY, CDR2 FYNNEI. The CDR3 loop reads CASSDGRGNQPQHF. CDR3 coding DNA: TGTGCCAGCAGTGACGGCAGGGGCAATCAGCCCCAGCATTTT.

The rearrangement links TRBV7-7 to TRBJ2-5; tentative D call: TRBD1 (6 bases). Looked up from germline, CDR1 is SSHAT and CDR2 is FNYEAQ (reference sequence). This CDR3 contains 11 residues. Trimming took 5 bases from V and 9 from J, leaving 10 bases between them. The DNA for the CDR3 is TGTGCCAGCAGCGAGGGGGTAGCCCAGTACTTC. It translates to CASSEGVAQYF.

This clone occurred once. The chain employs TRBV7-9 and TRBJ2-1; weak D call: TRBD2 (6 bases). Between the trimmed V and J ends, which lost 1 base and 4 bases, there was a span of 11 bases. The CDR3 is made up of 15 amino acids. Germline V CDR1 and CDR2: SEHNR, FQNEAQ (reference sequence). This CDR3 reads CASSLGGGTYNEQFF. The DNA for the CDR3 is TGTGCCAGCAGCTTAGGTGGAGGGACTTACAATGAGCAGTTCTTC.

This clone has only a few counts. The rearrangement joins TRBV19 to TRBJ1-1; D is possibly TRBD1 (6 bases). V shed 7 bases and J shed 2 bases, with 14 bases lying between them. Looked up from germline, CDR1 is LNHDA and CDR2 is SQIVND (reference sequence). This CDR3 is built from 14 residues. The CDR3, as DNA: TGTGCCAGTAAAAAGACAGGATCCAACACTGAAGCTTTCTTT. This encodes CASKKTGSNTEAFF.

J is TRBJ2-5 and V is TRBV10-3; 7 bases map to TRBD2. V dropped 3 bases and J dropped 1; count of bases not matched to a gene: 8. Germline CDR1 reads ENHRY; CDR2 reads SYGVKD. CDR3 size: 16 residues. The CDR3 protein is CAISEGAGLGQETQYF. The CDR3 nucleotides read TGTGCCATCAGTGAAGGAGCGGGGTTGGGCCAAGAGACCCAGTACTTC.

The genes are TRBV27 and TRBJ1-1; 8 bases fit TRBD1. This CDR3 spans 13 amino acids. J gave up 5 bases and V 6 bases, and 5 bases lay outside the gene matches. CDR1 and CDR2 from the germline V gene are MNHEY and SMNVEV (reference sequence). The CDR3 is CASRRTGRTEAFF. The CDR3, as DNA: TGTGCCAGCAGAAGGACAGGGAGGACTGAAGCTTTCTTT.

The J gene is TRBJ1-1, the V gene TRBV6-6, with D perhaps matching TRBD1 (5 bases). Germline CDR1 is MNHNY and CDR2 is SVGAGI (reference sequence). V lost 6 bases and J lost 1, with 15 bases in between. The CDR3 covers 15 residues. The DNA for the CDR3 is TGTGCCAGCAGCGATACGGGGGTCCAGAACACTGAAGCTTTCTTT. Translated, it gives CASSDTGVQNTEAFF.

The CDR3 DNA follows: TGTGCCAGTAGTGTAGCATACGGGGAGCTGTTTTTT. Translating gives CASSVAYGELFF. This chain joins TRBV19 and TRBJ2-2; D is undetermined. Trimming stripped 5 bases from V and 7 bases from J, with 8 bases between. The CDR3 sequence is 12 residues long. Germline lookup yields CDR1 LNHDA and CDR2 SQIVND (reference sequence).

V is TRBV5-8 and J is TRBJ1-5; D gene unclear. This CDR3 spans 12 amino acids. The V end lost 4 bases, the J end lost 7 bases, and 9 bases lay between the germline ends. Germline V gene lookup returns CDR1 SGHTS and CDR2 YDEGEE. Written as DNA, the CDR3 is TGTGCCAGCAGCCTTTGGAACCAGCCCCAGCATTTT. This gives the protein CASSLWNQPQHF.

The chain recombines TRBV6-6 with TRBJ2-1, with TRBD2 matching 7 bases. CDR1 and CDR2 from the germline V gene are MNHNY and SVGAGI (reference sequence). The V segment lost 5 bases and the J segment 7 bases; nucleotides outside the gene matches: 2. There are 12 residues in the CDR3. CDR3 DNA sequence: TGTGCCAGCAGTGCAGCGGGGAATGAGCAGTTCTTC. Translation gives CASSAAGNEQFF.